This T cell receptor beta chain came from a study of vaccination and CD4 T cells after COVID-19. With V trimmed by 8 bases and J by 6 bases, 5 bases remained unmatched. The CDR3 consists of 12 residues. CDR1 LNHDA and CDR2 SQIVND come from the germline V gene (reference sequence). With respect to this clonotype: The antigen remains undetermined.

The treatment is: roughly 10-day PBMC culture with coronavirus spike peptide pools or control peptides (ViraFEST assay). Once peptide pools had expanded antigen-specific T cells, ViraFEST sequenced TCRs. General study results and limits: Among those convalescent, a median roughly 90% of reactive clones emerged solely post-vaccination.

Cultured CD4+ T cell DNA was sequenced using the Oncomine TCR Beta short-read assay. TCRdb re-called the PCR reads through MiXCR, storing one row per CDR3 protein. This sample carries about 30,000 distinct CDR3 sequences, approximately 66% of them seen once, and the ten largest clones take approximately 16%. The rearrangement links TRBV19 to TRBJ1-2, with TRBD1 matching 8 bases. Here the sequenced sample was CD4+ T cells from blood, cultured in vitro, taken after SARS-CoV-2 vaccination. The sequence was collected from a human donor who received a COVID-19 vaccine. CDR3 bases: TGTGCCAGTTGCCGACAGGGGAATGGCTACACCTTC. It codes for CASCRQGNGYTF. The full variable domain, rest sourced from reference TRBV19 and TRBJ1-2, is DGGITQSPKYLFRKEGQNVTLSCEQNLNHDAMYWYRQDPGQGLRLIYYSQIVNDFQKGDIAEGYSVSREKKESFPLTVTSAQKNPTAFYLCASCRQGNGYTFGSGTRLTVV.